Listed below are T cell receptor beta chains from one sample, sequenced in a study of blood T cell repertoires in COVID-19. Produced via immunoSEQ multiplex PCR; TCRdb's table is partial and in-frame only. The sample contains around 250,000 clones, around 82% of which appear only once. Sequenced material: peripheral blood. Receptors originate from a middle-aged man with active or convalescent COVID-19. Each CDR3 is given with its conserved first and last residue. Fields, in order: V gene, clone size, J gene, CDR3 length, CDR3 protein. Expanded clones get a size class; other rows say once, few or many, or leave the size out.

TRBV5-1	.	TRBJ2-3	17	CASSPRIVGGPGDTQYF
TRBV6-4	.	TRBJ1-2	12	CASSGTAYGYTF
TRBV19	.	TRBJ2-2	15	CASSFTGSNTGELFF
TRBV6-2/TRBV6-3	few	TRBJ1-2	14	CASSGDRAAYGYTF
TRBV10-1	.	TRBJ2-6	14	CASLQDSGANVLTF
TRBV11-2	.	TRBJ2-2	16	CASSLWLTQNTGELFF
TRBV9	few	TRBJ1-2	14	CASSVADRAEGYTF
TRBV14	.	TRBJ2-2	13	CASSRDYPGELFF
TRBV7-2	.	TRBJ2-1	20	CASSLALGQGALFSYNEQFF
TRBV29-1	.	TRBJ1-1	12	CSVEDRANEAFF
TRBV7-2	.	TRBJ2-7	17	CASSLGGPRSGAYEQYF
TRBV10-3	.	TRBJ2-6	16	CAIGKGRGSGANVLTF
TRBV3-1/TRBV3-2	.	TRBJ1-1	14	CASSPPGGGTEAFF
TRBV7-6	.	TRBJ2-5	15	CASSLVPRGQETQYF
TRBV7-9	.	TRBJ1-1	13	CASSIGAGTEAFF
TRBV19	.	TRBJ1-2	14	CASSVVFPTDGYTF
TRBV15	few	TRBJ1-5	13	CATSGASNQPQHF
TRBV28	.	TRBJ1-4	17	CASSLTQVGQGGEKLFF
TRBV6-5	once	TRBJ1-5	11	CATGVNQPQHF
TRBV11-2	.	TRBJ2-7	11	CASSFSVEQYF
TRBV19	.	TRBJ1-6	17	CASSRGKESSYNSPLHF
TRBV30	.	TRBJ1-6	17	CAWSVLSVAGGNSPLHF
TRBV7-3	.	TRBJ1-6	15	CASSSDRGLNSPLHF
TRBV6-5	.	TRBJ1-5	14	CASIGSLSNQPQHF
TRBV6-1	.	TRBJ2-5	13	CASSRQYQETQYF
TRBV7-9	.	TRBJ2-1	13	CASSGTTRNEQFF
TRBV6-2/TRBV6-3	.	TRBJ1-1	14	CASSYLTANTEAFF
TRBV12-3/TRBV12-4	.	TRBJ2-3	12	CASAPPTDTQYF
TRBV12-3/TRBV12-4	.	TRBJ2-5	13	CASSLPRGETQYF
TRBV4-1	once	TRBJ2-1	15	CASSQGQGDYNEQFF
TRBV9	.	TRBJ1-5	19	CASSVSPGDRTGSNQPQHF
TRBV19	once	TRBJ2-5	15	CASSIGGRSQETQYF
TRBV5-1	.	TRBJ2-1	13	CASGGGSSNEQFF
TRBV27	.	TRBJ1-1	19	CASSSQKGQGRVLGTEAFF
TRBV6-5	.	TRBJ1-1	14	CASRVTGDNTEAFF
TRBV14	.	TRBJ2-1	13	CASRKTGDNEQFF
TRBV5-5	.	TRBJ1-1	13	CASSLDTGFEAFF
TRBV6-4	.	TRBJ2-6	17	CASSALGQGSGANVLTF
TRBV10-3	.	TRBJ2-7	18	CAISEEGLAGAYSYEQYF
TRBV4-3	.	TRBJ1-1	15	CASSQTLTANTEAFF
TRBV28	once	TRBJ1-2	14	CASSLLGREGGYTF
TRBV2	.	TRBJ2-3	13	CASSRSPPDTQYF
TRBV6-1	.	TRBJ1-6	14	CASSEGGRQSPLHF
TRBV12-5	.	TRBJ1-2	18	CASGLVGFLGGTNYGYTF
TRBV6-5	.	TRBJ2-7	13	CASRATGRYEQYF
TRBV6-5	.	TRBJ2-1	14	CASSRTGLDNEQFF
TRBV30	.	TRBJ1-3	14	CAWSPGTSGNTIYF
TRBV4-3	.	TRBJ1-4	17	CASSQDGAGRTNEKLFF
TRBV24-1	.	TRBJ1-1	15	CATSDFDRWGTEAFF
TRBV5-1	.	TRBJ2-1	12	CASSTGGDEQFF
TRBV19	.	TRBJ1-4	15	CASSSIGTGNEKLFF